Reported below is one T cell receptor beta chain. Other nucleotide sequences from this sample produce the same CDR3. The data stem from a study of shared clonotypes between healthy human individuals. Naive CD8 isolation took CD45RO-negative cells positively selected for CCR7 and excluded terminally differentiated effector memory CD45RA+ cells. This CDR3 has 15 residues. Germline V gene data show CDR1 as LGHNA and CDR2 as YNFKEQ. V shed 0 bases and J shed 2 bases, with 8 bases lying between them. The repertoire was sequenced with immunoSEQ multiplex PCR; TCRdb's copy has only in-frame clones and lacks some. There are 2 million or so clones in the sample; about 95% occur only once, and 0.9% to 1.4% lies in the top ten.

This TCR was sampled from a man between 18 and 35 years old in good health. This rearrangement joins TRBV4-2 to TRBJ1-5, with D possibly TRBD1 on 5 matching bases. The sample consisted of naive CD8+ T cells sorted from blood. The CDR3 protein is CASSQDEGGNQPQHF. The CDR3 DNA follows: TGTGCCAGCAGCCAAGATGAAGGGGGCAATCAGCCCCAGCATTTT.